Sequencing of this T cell receptor beta chain was carried out in a study of control samples from healthy donors and cancer patients. TCRdb keeps only in-frame clones here, not all; method: immunoSEQ multiplex PCR. Of 100,000 to 150,000 clones listed, 92% are singletons. V trimming: 5 bases; J trimming: 0 bases; junction bases outside the gene matches: 11. Germline-derived CDR1 and CDR2 are SGHDT and YYEEEE. CDR3 length: 17 amino acids. The V and J genes are TRBV5-6 and TRBJ2-1, with 7 bases that match TRBD1. Sequencing was carried out using blood. This TCR came from a man aged 18 to 30 in good health. CDR3 sequence: CASSHGPGQSSYNEQFF. The DNA for the CDR3 is TGTGCCAGCAGTCATGGACCGGGACAGAGCTCCTACAATGAGCAGTTCTTC. Full variable domain (rest looked up from reference TRBV5-6 and TRBJ2-1): DAGVTQSPTHLIKTRGQQVTLRCSPKSGHDTVSWYQQALGQGPQFIFQYYEEEERQRGNFPDRFSGHQFPNYSSELNVNALLLGDSALYLCASSHGPGQSSYNEQFFGPGTRLTVL.